The present entry profiles one T cell receptor (beta chain) with its context. No antigen is known for it. Base qualities are missing; no much larger clone stands one base away. For TCRbeta CDR3 sequencing, genomic DNA from the sorted cells was extracted using the QIAGEN DNeasy Blood and Tissue Kit. High-throughput TCRbeta CDR3 sequencing, including PCR amplification with bias correction and internal controls, was performed commercially through immunoSEQ. Turning to the authors' computational methods: Unique productive TCRbeta sequences were defined by CDR3 nucleotide sequence where primers matched, and otherwise by CDR3 amino acid sequence together with Vbeta and Jbeta genes. As a correction for sorting error, sequences shared between sorted populations at a frequency ratio of 2:1 or less were discarded, and the remaining shared sequences were assigned to the higher population. Sequences were defined as donor-reactive when expanded at least 5-fold in CFSE-low cells versus unstimulated cells and present at a frequency of at least 0.01% in CFSE-low cells. Repertoire divergence was quantified by Jensen-Shannon divergence using the top 100 TCRbeta sequences ranked by frequency. For any sample with multiple sequencing runs, sorting error was corrected in each run separately before the runs were pooled. The immuneACCESS repertoire file appears here via TCRdb, limited to in-frame rearrangements. These files lack a portion of the clones; in checked studies, under half of the deficit traces to unresolved V genes, and the cause of the others is not known. That table supplies the V and J calls and clone size; D and trimming were determined from the DNA. Here the sample has approximately 260,000 clones; more than 65% occur a single time. Jointly, the top ten make up less than 0.75% of the sample.

The CDR3 goes from the cysteine to the phenylalanine over 13 residues. CDR3 DNA is the only sequence kept; it has 39 bases, read in frame from the first base. Based on the germline V gene, the CDR1 and CDR2 sequences are KGHSH and LQKENI. The V and J ends are trimmed by 4 bases and 2 bases, leaving 8 bases between them. Thawed PBMCs were FACS-sorted into unstimulated Tregs (CD4+CD25+CD127-), CD4+ non-Tregs (CD4+CD25-), CD4 cells and CD8 cells. Blood from healthy controls was obtained either from healthy volunteers or as purchased buffy coats. Healthy control blood was processed by Ficoll density gradient to PBMCs and cryopreserved; patient PBMCs were collected before and after transplant. This sample is part of a study of Tregs in tolerant kidney transplant recipients (dated by TCRdb to 2018 to 2020). About the study as a whole: Before combined kidney and bone marrow transplantation, this study identified donor-specific regulatory T cells using TCRbeta sequencing and then followed those same cells after transplant. In a few healthy controls, several methods of expanding Tregs specific for an allogeneic donor were compared by TCRbeta repertoire sequencing. The paper's findings and limits, for the study overall: Biological reproducibility was not examined directly, but technical replication error appeared to be minimal. Because the study included only a small number of patients, the results must be confirmed in larger populations and under other immunosuppression protocols. Expanding Tregs with activated donor B cells appeared to identify the most biologically relevant and donor-specific TCRbeta repertoire.

The chain uses TRBV18 and TRBJ2-5; no D gene can be assigned with confidence. The sample taken for sequencing was CD4+ T cells from blood. The TCR was taken from a human donor in good health. The sequence in DNA is TGTGCCAGCTCACTCGGATTGCAAGAGACCCAGTACTTC. This encodes CASSLGLQETQYF.